The T cell receptor beta chain described here comes from a study of cytomegalovirus exposure and HLA in healthy donors. V shed 7 bases and J shed 1 base, with 8 bases lying between them. Germline assignment: CDR1 SGHDT and CDR2 YYEEEE. The CDR3 has 12 residues. Profiling relied on immunoSEQ multiplex PCR, and the TCRdb table lists in-frame clones only, not all of them. This sample yields 150,000 to 200,000 clones, of which about 86% are seen a single time; around 6% belongs to the top ten. This TCR was sampled from a young woman in good health and CMV-seronegative. The material sequenced was PBMCs. This chain links TRBV5-6 with TRBJ2-5; D could derive from TRBD1 or TRBD2 (5 bases each). Here the CDR3 reads CASGGTQETQYF. CDR3 bases: TGTGCCAGCGGGGGAACCCAAGAGACCCAGTACTTC.